The sequence of this T cell receptor beta chain was determined in a study of T cells in Graves' hyperthyroidism and ophthalmopathy. Study in general: Any treatment followed the collection of peripheral blood at initial diagnosis.

There are 14 residues in the CDR3. Germline V CDR1 and CDR2: KGHDR, SFDVKD. V lost 3 bases to trimming and J lost 2 bases; unmatched junction nucleotides: 3. Study findings and constraints: Most thyroid-expanded clonotypes above 0.001 were also found in blood. Median prediction lead before ophthalmopathy onset was 6.5 months with the model.

Researchers amplified the TCR beta CDR3 regions from RNA transcripts. HTBI primers drove first-round RT-PCR of the TCR CDR3. TCRdb fed the multiplex PCR reads into MiXCR, producing one record per CDR3 protein. The sample holds over 250,000 distinct CDR3 sequences, approximately 26% seen once. This clonotype was detected ten times or more. The antigen is not known. The chain joins TRBV24-1 to TRBJ2-7, with 7 positions matching TRBD1. The sample consisted of blood. The sequence was collected from a man aged 40-55 years with Graves' hyperthyroidism that later progressed to Graves' ophthalmopathy. Here the CDR3 reads CATSDPGQTYEQYF. The CDR3 bases are TGTGCCACCAGTGATCCGGGACAGACCTACGAGCAGTACTTC.